The source of this T cell receptor (beta chain) is a study of human T cells and chemical hapten exposure. Across the study: The sensitizer, 2% DPC, was used on around 2 cm by around 2 cm of upper inner arm skin.

The CDR3 length is 13 residues. Germline V lookup: CDR1 LGHDT, CDR2 YNNKEL (reference sequence). The J segment lost 8 bases and the V segment lost 4 bases, leaving 6 bases of the junction unmatched. MiXCR, applied by TCRdb to the RACE reads, yields one record per CDR3 protein. Of a few hundred thousand distinct CDR3 sequences detected, more than 6.5% appear once; the ten largest clones hold 2% to 2.5%. Time point specified: pre-sensitization, week 0. Treatment denoted: therapeutic diphenylcyclopropenone sensitization with weekly scalp DPC. Those who donated were patients with alopecia, 18 to 70 years of age, and suitable for DPC.

The TCR originated in a woman between 40 and 50 years old with alopecia areata. Some clones in this sample may be carry-over from other donors' samples. The sequencing here drew on whole blood, taken in connection with sensitization to the hapten diphenylcyclopropenone (DPC). The V and J genes are TRBV3-1 and TRBJ1-2; 8 nucleotides line up with TRBD1. The CDR3: CASSLGQGGGYTF. The CDR3, as DNA: TGTGCCAGCAGCCTCGGACAGGGTGGCGGCTACACCTTC.